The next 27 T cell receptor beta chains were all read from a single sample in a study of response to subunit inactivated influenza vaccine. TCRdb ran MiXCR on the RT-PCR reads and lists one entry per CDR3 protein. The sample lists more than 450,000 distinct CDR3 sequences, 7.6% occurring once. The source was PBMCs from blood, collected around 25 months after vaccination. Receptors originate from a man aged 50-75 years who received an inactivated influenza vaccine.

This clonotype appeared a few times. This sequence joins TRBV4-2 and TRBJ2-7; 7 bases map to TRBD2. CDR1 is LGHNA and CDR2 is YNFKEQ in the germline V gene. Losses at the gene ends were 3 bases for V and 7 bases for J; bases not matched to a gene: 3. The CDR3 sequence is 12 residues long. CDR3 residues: CASSHWGGEQYF. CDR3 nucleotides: TGTGCCAGCAGCCACTGGGGAGGGGAGCAGTACTTC.

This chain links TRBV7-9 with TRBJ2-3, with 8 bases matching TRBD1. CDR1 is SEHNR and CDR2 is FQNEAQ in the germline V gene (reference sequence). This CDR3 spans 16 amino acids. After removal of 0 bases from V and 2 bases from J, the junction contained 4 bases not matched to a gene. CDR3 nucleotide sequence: TGTGCCAGCAGCTTAGCAGGACAGGGACTCACAGATACGCAGTATTTT. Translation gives CASSLAGQGLTDTQYF.

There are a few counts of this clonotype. CDR3 sequence reads: CASSRGGVSGELFF. The CDR3 region has the DNA TGTGCCAGCAGCCGTGGGGGCGTCTCCGGGGAGCTGTTTTTT. The chain employs TRBV7-9 and TRBJ2-2; possibly TRBD1 for D (6 bases). Trimming removed 5 bases at V and 6 bases at J, with 13 bases between. CDR1 SEHNR and CDR2 FQNEAQ come from the germline V gene (reference sequence). This CDR3 comprises 14 residues.

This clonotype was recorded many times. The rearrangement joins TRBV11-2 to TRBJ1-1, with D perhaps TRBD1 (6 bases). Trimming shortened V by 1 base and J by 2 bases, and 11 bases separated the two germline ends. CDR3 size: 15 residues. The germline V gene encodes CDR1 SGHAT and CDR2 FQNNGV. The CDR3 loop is CASSLGPGANTEAFF. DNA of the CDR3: TGTGCCAGCAGCTTAGGTCCGGGGGCAAACACTGAAGCTTTCTTT.

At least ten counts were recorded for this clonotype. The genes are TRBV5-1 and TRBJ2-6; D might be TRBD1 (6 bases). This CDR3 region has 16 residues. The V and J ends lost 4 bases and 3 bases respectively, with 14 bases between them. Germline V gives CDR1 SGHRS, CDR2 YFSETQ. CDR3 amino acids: CASSVQTGNGANVLTF. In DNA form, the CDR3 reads TGCGCCAGCAGCGTCCAAACAGGGAATGGGGCCAACGTCCTGACTTTC. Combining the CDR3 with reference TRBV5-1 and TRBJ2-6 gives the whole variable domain KAGVTQTPRYLIKTRGQQVTLSCSPISGHRSVSWYQQTPGQGLQFLFEYFSETQRNKGNFPGRFSGRQFSNSRSEMNVSTLELGDSALYLCASSVQTGNGANVLTFGAGSRLTVL.

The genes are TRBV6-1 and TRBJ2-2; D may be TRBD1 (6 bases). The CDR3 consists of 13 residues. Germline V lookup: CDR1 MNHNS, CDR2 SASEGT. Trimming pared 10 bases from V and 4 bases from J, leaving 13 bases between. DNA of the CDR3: TGTGCCACTGCACAGGGATTCACCGGGGAGCTGTTTTTT. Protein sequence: CATAQGFTGELFF.

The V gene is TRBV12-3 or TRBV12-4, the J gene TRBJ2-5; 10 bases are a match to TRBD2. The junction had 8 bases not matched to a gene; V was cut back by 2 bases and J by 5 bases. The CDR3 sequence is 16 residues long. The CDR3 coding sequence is TGTGCCAGCAGTTTATCCCCCGGGACTAGCGTGGAGACCCAGTACTTC. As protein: CASSLSPGTSVETQYF.

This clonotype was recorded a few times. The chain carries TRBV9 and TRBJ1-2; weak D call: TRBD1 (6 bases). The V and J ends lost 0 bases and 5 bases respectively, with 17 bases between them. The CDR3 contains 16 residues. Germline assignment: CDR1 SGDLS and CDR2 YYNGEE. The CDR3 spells CASSVGSGGGGYGYTF. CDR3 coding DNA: TGTGCCAGCAGCGTAGGGTCTGGGGGCGGCGGGTATGGCTACACCTTC.

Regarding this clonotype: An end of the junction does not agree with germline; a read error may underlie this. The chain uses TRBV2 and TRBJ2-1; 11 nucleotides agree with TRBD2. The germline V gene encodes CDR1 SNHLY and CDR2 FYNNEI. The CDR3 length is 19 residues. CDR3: CARSYGLAGGRSSYNEQFF. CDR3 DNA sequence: TGTGCCCGCAGTTACGGGCTAGCGGGGGGAAGGAGCTCCTACAATGAGCAGTTCTTC. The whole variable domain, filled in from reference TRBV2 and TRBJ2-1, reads EPEVTQTPSHQVTQMGQEVILRCVPISNHLYFYWYRQILGQKVEFLVSFYNNEISEKSEIFDDQFSVERPDGSNFTLKIRSTKLEDSAMYFCARSYGLAGGRSSYNEQFFGPGTRLTVL.

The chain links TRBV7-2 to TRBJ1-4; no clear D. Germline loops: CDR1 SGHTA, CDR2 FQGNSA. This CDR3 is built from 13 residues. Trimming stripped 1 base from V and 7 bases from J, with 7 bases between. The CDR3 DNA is TGTGCCAGCAGCTTAGGGAGTAGTGAAAAACTGTTTTTT. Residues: CASSLGSSEKLFF.

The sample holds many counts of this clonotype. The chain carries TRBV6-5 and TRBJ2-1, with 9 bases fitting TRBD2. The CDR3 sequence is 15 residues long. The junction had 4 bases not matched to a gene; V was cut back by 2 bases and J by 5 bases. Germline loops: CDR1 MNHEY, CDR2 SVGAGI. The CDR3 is CASSYGGGRDNEQFF. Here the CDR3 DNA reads TGTGCCAGCAGTTACGGGGGCGGGAGGGACAATGAGCAGTTCTTC.

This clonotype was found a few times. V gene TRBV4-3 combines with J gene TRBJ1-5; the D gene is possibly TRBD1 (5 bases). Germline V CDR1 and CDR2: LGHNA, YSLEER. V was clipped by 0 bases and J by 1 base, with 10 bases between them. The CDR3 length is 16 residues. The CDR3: CASSQDHPGSNQPQHF. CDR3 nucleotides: TGCGCCAGCAGCCAAGATCACCCAGGGAGCAATCAGCCCCAGCATTTT.

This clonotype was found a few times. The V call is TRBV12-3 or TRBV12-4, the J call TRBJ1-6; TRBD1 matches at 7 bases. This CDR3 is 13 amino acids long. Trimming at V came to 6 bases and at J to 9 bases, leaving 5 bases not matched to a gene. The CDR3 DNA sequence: TGTGCCAGCAGACTAGACAGGGTTTCACCCCTCCACTTT. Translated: CASRLDRVSPLHF.

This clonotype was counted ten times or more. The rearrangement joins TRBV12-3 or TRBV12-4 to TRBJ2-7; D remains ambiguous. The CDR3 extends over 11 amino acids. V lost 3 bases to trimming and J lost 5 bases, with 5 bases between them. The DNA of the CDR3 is TGTGCCAGCAGTTTTCTCAACGAGCAGTACTTC. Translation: CASSFLNEQYF.

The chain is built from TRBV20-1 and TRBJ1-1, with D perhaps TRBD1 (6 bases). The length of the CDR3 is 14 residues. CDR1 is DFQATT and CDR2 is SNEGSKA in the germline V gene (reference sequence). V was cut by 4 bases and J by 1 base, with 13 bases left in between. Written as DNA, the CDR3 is TGCAGTGCTAAAGGGGGACGGCGGAACACTGAAGCTTTCTTT. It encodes CSAKGGRRNTEAFF.

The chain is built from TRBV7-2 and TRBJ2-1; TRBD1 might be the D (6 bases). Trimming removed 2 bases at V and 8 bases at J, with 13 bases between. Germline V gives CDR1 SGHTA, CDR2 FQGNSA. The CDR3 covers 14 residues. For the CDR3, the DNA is TGTGCCAGCAGCTTAAGACAGGAAATCCATGAGCAGTTCTTC. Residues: CASSLRQEIHEQFF.

CDR3 loop: CASSQVWTGGYNEQFF. The CDR3 DNA reads as TGTGCCAGCAGCCAAGTATGGACAGGAGGATACAATGAGCAGTTCTTC. The V gene is TRBV14, the J gene TRBJ2-1; 7 bases line up with TRBD1. V dropped 1 base and J dropped 4; count of bases not matched to a gene: 7. There are 16 residues in the CDR3. Per germline, CDR1 SGHDN and CDR2 FVKESK.

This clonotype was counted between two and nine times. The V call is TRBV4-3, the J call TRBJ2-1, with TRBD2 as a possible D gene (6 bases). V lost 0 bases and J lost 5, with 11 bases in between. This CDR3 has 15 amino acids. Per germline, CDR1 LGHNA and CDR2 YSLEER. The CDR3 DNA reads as TGCGCCAGCAGCCAAGATTGGCGGGGAGACAATGAGCAGTTCTTC. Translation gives CASSQDWRGDNEQFF.

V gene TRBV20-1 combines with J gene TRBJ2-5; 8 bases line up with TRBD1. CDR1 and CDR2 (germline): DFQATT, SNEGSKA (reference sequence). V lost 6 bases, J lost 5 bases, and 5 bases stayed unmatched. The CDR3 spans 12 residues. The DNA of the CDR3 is TGCAGTGCCGTCGACAGGGGTGAGACCCAGTACTTC. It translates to CSAVDRGETQYF.

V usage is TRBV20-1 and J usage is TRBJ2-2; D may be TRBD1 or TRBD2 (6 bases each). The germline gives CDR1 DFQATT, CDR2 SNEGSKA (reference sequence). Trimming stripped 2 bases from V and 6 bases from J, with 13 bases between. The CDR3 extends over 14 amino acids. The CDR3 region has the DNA TGCAGTGCTAGACGCCCGGGGGCCTCCGGGGAGCTGTTTTTT. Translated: CSARRPGASGELFF.

The chain's CDR3 is CASRPRGDKNIQYF. CDR3 in DNA: TGTGCCAGCAGGCCCAGGGGTGACAAAAACATTCAGTACTTC. The gene calls are TRBV12-3 or TRBV12-4 and TRBJ2-4; a weak D match, TRBD1 (6 bases). The V end lost 6 bases, the J end lost 3 bases, and 12 bases lay between the germline ends. This CDR3 comprises 14 residues.

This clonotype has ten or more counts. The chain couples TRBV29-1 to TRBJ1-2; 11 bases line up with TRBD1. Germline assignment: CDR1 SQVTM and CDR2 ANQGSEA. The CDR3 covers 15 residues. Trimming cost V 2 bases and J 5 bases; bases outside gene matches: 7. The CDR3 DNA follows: TGCAGCGTTGAAAGAATGGGGACAGGGGGATATGGCTACACCTTC. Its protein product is CSVERMGTGGYGYTF.

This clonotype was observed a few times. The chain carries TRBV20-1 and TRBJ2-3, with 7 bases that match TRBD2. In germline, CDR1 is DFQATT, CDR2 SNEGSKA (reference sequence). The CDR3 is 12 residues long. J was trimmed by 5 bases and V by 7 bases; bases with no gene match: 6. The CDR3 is CSVREARDTQYF. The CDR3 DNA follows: TGCAGTGTACGGGAGGCTAGAGATACGCAGTATTTT.

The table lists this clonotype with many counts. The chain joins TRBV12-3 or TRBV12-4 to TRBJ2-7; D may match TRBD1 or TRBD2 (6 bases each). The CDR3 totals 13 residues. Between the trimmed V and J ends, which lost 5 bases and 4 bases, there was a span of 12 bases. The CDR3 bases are TGTGCCAGCAGTAGGGGGGTTTCTTACGAGCAGTACTTC. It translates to CASSRGVSYEQYF.

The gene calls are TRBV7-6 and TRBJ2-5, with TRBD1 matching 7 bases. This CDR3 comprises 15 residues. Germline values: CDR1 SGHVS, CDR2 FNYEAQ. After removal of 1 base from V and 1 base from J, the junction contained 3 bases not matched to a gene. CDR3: CASSLGRGSQETQYF. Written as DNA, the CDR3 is TGTGCCAGCAGCTTAGGCAGGGGGTCCCAAGAGACCCAGTACTTC. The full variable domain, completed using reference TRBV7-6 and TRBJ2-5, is GAGVSQSPRYKVTKRGQDVALRCDPISGHVSLYWYRQALGQGPEFLTYFNYEAQQDKSGLPNDRFSAERPEGSISTLTIQRTEQRDSAMYRCASSLGRGSQETQYFGPGTRLLVL.

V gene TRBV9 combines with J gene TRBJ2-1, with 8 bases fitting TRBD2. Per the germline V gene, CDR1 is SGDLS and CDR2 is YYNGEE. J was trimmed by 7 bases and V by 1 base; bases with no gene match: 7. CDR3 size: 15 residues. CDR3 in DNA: TGTGCCAGCAGCGTAAGCGGGAGAGGTTGGAATGAGCAGTTCTTC. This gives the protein CASSVSGRGWNEQFF.

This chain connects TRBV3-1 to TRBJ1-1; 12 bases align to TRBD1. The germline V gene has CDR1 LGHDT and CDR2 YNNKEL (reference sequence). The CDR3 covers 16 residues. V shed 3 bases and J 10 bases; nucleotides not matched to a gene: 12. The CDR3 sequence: CASSHAPGTGGVGAFF. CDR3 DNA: TGTGCCAGCAGCCATGCCCCCGGGACAGGGGGCGTGGGAGCTTTCTTT.